The 27 T cell receptor beta chains below come from one sample, sequenced in a study of cytomegalovirus exposure and HLA in healthy donors (dated by TCRdb to about 2017). Receptor libraries were prepared by the immunoSEQ multiplex PCR assay. For the multiplex PCR, a mixture combining 60 forward primers for TCR Vbeta segments and 13 reverse primers for TCR Jbeta segments was used. In its TCRdb copy, this immuneACCESS table keeps in-frame sequences only and misses some clones. Where compared with another copy, unresolved V genes explain less than half of these, and the others have no known cause. The sample table contains tens of thousands of clones; only one count was recorded for 70% of them. Nearly 10% of the sample goes to the ten largest clones. The specimen sequenced was PBMCs. The source is a woman aged 45-65 years in good health and CMV-seropositive.

This chain uses TRBV4-3 with TRBJ2-7; D perhaps matches TRBD2 (6 bases). The V and J ends lost 3 bases and 0 bases respectively, with 15 bases between them. Germline V CDR1 and CDR2: LGHNA, YSLEER. The CDR3 loop spans 16 amino acids. The CDR3 DNA sequence: TGCGCCAGCAGCCAGGAGCTTGGGGGGACCTCCTACGAGCAGTACTTC. The encoded protein is CASSQELGGTSYEQYF.

This clone was observed a handful of times. The chain has TRBV19 and TRBJ2-7; D may be TRBD1 (6 bases). The CDR3 spans 15 residues. Germline CDR1 and CDR2: LNHDA and SQIVND (reference sequence). V gave up 1 base and J gave up 3 bases, with 13 bases separating them. CDR3 nucleotides: TGTGCCAGTAGTATAGTCGGCAGGGGATACTACGAGCAGTACTTC. Translating gives CASSIVGRGYYEQYF. The full variable domain, rest sourced from reference TRBV19 and TRBJ2-7, is DGGITQSPKYLFRKEGQNVTLSCEQNLNHDAMYWYRQDPGQGLRLIYYSQIVNDFQKGDIAEGYSVSREKKESFPLTVTSAQKNPTAFYLCASSIVGRGYYEQYFGPGTRLTVT.

This clone was recorded a few times. The chain combines TRBV19 with TRBJ2-7; 9 bases agree with TRBD1. The CDR3 loop spans 15 amino acids. Trimming at V came to 6 bases and at J to 2 bases, leaving 8 bases not matched to a gene. The germline V gene has CDR1 LNHDA and CDR2 SQIVND (reference sequence). The CDR3 DNA sequence: TGTGCCAGTAGCCATGACAGGGGGTTAGCCTACGAGCAGTACTTC. Translating it yields CASSHDRGLAYEQYF. The full variable domain, rest sourced from reference TRBV19 and TRBJ2-7, is DGGITQSPKYLFRKEGQNVTLSCEQNLNHDAMYWYRQDPGQGLRLIYYSQIVNDFQKGDIAEGYSVSREKKESFPLTVTSAQKNPTAFYLCASSHDRGLAYEQYFGPGTRLTVT.

The chain is built from TRBV7-3 and TRBJ2-2, with D tentatively TRBD1 (5 bases). The germline V and J ends were trimmed by 5 bases and 0 bases, with 10 bases remaining between them. The CDR3 length is 15 residues. Germline CDR1 and CDR2: SGHTA and FQGTGA. This CDR3 is CASSPQTANTGELFF. The CDR3 nucleotides are TGTGCCAGCAGCCCCCAGACAGCGAACACCGGGGAGCTGTTTTTT. Based on the CDR3 plus reference TRBV7-3 and TRBJ2-2, the full variable domain is GAGVSQTPSNKVTEKGKYVELRCDPISGHTALYWYRQSLGQGPEFLIYFQGTGAADDSGLPNDRFFAVRPEGSVSTLKIQRTERGDSAVYLCASSPQTANTGELFFGEGSRLTVL.

CDR3 nucleotides: TGTGCCAGCAGCGACATACAGGGTTCGCGTTCACCCCTCCACTTT. This gives the protein CASSDIQGSRSPLHF. The gene calls are TRBV28 and TRBJ1-6; TRBD1 is a possible D gene (6 bases). CDR1 MDHEN and CDR2 SYDVKM come from the germline V gene. The CDR3 spans 15 residues. Trimming removed 6 bases at V and 9 bases at J, with 18 bases between.

This clone occurred a few times. The chain employs TRBV28 and TRBJ2-5; maybe TRBD1 (6 bases). Germline CDR1 and CDR2: MDHEN and SYDVKM. V shed 4 bases and J shed 4 bases, with 34 bases lying between them. The CDR3 extends over 21 amino acids. CDR3 region: CASSSLFHRDRRRTPGETQYF. CDR3 DNA: TGTGCCAGCAGTTCCCTCTTCCACAGGGATCGACGGAGAACCCCGGGAGAGACCCAGTACTTC.

Points on this clone: At one of its ends the junction is not consistent with the germline gene, which may arise from a read error. The chain uses TRBV5-4 and TRBJ2-3, with D possibly matching TRBD1 (6 bases). Germline loops: CDR1 SGHNT, CDR2 YYREEE (reference sequence). This CDR3 has 14 residues. Here the CDR3 reads CASSLVTGIYAWHF. CDR3 bases: TGTGCCAGCAGCTTGGTAACAGGGATATACGCATGGCATTTT.

This chain links TRBV19 with TRBJ2-7; 7 bases align to TRBD1. CDR3 length: 14 residues. Germline V gives CDR1 LNHDA, CDR2 SQIVND (reference sequence). The trim removed 5 bases at V and 1 base at J, leaving 5 bases unmatched. The CDR3 nucleotides are TGTGCCAGTAGTTCCCAGACAGGGTCCTACGAGCAGTACTTC. Its translation: CASSSQTGSYEQYF.

The gene calls are TRBV2 and TRBJ2-2, with a possible D match to TRBD1 (6 bases). V was clipped by 1 base and J by 5 bases, with 11 bases between them. This CDR3 contains 15 residues. CDR1 and CDR2 (germline): SNHLY, FYNNEI. This CDR3 reads CASSEVGGRTGELFF. DNA for the CDR3: TGTGCCAGCAGTGAAGTTGGGGGCCGGACCGGGGAGCTGTTTTTT.

The genes are TRBV29-1 and TRBJ2-3; TRBD2 is a possible D gene (5 bases). Germline V gene sequence: CDR1 SQVTM, CDR2 ANQGSEA. The V gene lost 2 bases and the J gene lost 5 bases, with 14 bases spanning the gap. This CDR3 spans 14 amino acids. The CDR3 DNA is TGCAGCGTTGAATCCGGGGATAGGCAAGATACGCAGTATTTT. Translating gives CSVESGDRQDTQYF.

The rearrangement joins TRBV18 to TRBJ1-1; 7 nucleotides align to TRBD1. There are 14 residues in the CDR3. Germline values: CDR1 KGHSH, CDR2 LQKENI. After removal of 5 bases from V and 3 bases from J, the junction contained 6 bases not matched to a gene. The CDR3 nucleotides read TGTGCCAGCTCAATGGTCAGGGGGGACACTGAAGCTTTCTTT. Protein product: CASSMVRGDTEAFF.

This clone was seen a handful of times. The genes are TRBV4-3 and TRBJ1-4, with D perhaps TRBD1 (6 bases). Germline V gene data show CDR1 as LGHNA and CDR2 as YSLEER. CDR3 size: 16 residues. The V gene lost 0 bases and the J gene lost 4 bases, with 12 bases spanning the gap. The CDR3 region is CASSQDLGGDNEKLFF. The CDR3, as DNA: TGCGCCAGCAGCCAAGATCTTGGGGGCGATAATGAAAAACTGTTTTTT.

The chain couples TRBV6-1 to TRBJ2-3, with D unclear. In germline, CDR1 is MNHNS, CDR2 SASEGT. Trimming shortened V by 2 bases and J by 4 bases, and 7 bases separated the two germline ends. The length of the CDR3 is 13 residues. This CDR3 is CASSEYSPDTQYF. The CDR3 coding sequence is TGTGCCAGCAGTGAATACAGCCCAGATACGCAGTATTTT.

This clone was seen a single time. The chain uses TRBV30 and TRBJ2-7; D unclear. Trimming cost V 0 bases and J 3 bases, with 9 bases left between them. This CDR3 is 13 amino acids long. CDR1 and CDR2 (germline): GTSNPN, SVGIG (reference sequence). The CDR3 is CAWSVSGNYEQYF. For the CDR3, the DNA is TGTGCCTGGAGTGTTTCCGGTAACTACGAGCAGTACTTC.

The rearrangement links TRBV7-9 to TRBJ2-7; 7 bases agree with TRBD1. In germline, CDR1 is SEHNR, CDR2 FQNEAQ (reference sequence). V gave up 5 bases and J gave up 5 bases; unmatched junction bases: 12. This CDR3 contains 15 residues. For the CDR3, the DNA is TGTGCCAGCAGCCACACCGCCCTGACAGGGCACGAGCAGTACTTC. The encoded protein is CASSHTALTGHEQYF.

V usage is TRBV5-1 and J usage is TRBJ2-2; D not resolved. The V gene lost 0 bases and the J gene lost 2 bases, with 5 bases spanning the gap. In germline, CDR1 is SGHRS, CDR2 YFSETQ. CDR3 length equals 14 residues. The CDR3 DNA reads as TGCGCCAGCAGCTTGGGGCAAAACACCGGGGAGCTGTTTTTT. This sequence encodes CASSLGQNTGELFF. Full variable domain (outside the CDR3, taken from reference TRBV5-1 and TRBJ2-2): KAGVTQTPRYLIKTRGQQVTLSCSPISGHRSVSWYQQTPGQGLQFLFEYFSETQRNKGNFPGRFSGRQFSNSRSEMNVSTLELGDSALYLCASSLGQNTGELFFGEGSRLTVL.

J is TRBJ2-7 and V is TRBV7-6; TRBD2 agrees at 7 bases. The CDR3 runs to 14 residues. Germline trimming cut 5 bases from V and 6 bases from J; bases unmatched to any gene: 10. Looked up from germline, CDR1 is SGHVS and CDR2 is FNYEAQ. The chain's CDR3 is CASSPGLADREQYF. CDR3 nucleotides: TGTGCCAGCAGCCCCGGGCTAGCGGACCGCGAGCAGTACTTC.

V usage is TRBV2 and J usage is TRBJ1-1; 9 bases align to TRBD1. CDR1 and CDR2 from the germline V gene are SNHLY and FYNNEI. This CDR3 spans 13 amino acids. With V trimmed by 6 bases and J by 4 bases, 3 bases remained unmatched. This CDR3 is CASRADRGTEAFF. The DNA for the CDR3 is TGTGCCAGCAGGGCGGACAGGGGCACTGAAGCTTTCTTT. The whole variable domain, remainder taken from reference TRBV2 and TRBJ1-1, is EPEVTQTPSHQVTQMGQEVILRCVPISNHLYFYWYRQILGQKVEFLVSFYNNEISEKSEIFDDQFSVERPDGSNFTLKIRSTKLEDSAMYFCASRADRGTEAFFGQGTRLTVV.

This clone was recorded a few times. The chain uses TRBV4-1 and TRBJ1-2, with D maybe TRBD1 (6 bases). Germline V gives CDR1 MGHRA, CDR2 YSYEKL. This CDR3 region has 14 residues. V shed 4 bases and J shed 3 bases, with 12 bases lying between them. The CDR3 DNA sequence: TGCGCCAGCAGCCGAGCAGGGGTAGACTATGGCTACACCTTC. Encoded protein: CASSRAGVDYGYTF.

V usage is TRBV15 and J usage is TRBJ2-7; D is ambiguous. Germline V gene sequence: CDR1 LNHNV, CDR2 YYDKDF (reference sequence). The CDR3 consists of 13 residues. V lost 1 base to trimming and J lost 3 bases, with 7 bases between them. The CDR3 DNA sequence: TGTGCCACCAGCAGAGGCCTTAGCTACGAGCAGTACTTC. Its protein product is CATSRGLSYEQYF. Full variable domain (rest looked up from reference TRBV15 and TRBJ2-7): DAMVIQNPRYQVTQFGKPVTLSCSQTLNHNVMYWYQQKSSQAPKLLFHYYDKDFNNEADTPDNFQSRRPNTSFCFLDIRSPGLGDTAMYLCATSRGLSYEQYFGPGTRLTVT.

V gene TRBV5-1 combines with J gene TRBJ2-1; D not certain. The CDR3 length is 15 residues. Trimming took off 3 bases at V and 0 bases at J, with 10 bases between the two ends. The germline V gene has CDR1 SGHRS and CDR2 YFSETQ. The CDR3 sequence is CASSSAPSSYNEQFF. CDR3 sequence (DNA): TGCGCCAGCAGCTCCGCTCCTAGCTCCTACAATGAGCAGTTCTTC.

The V gene is TRBV19, the J gene TRBJ1-4, with 8 bases aligning to TRBD1. V lost 6 bases to trimming and J lost 7 bases; unmatched junction nucleotides: 7. Germline V gives CDR1 LNHDA, CDR2 SQIVND (reference sequence). The CDR3 runs 14 residues. CDR3 residues: CASRAYDRGEKLFF. The CDR3 nucleotides are TGTGCCAGTAGGGCGTATGACAGGGGTGAAAAACTGTTTTTT. Full variable domain (rest looked up from reference TRBV19 and TRBJ1-4): DGGITQSPKYLFRKEGQNVTLSCEQNLNHDAMYWYRQDPGQGLRLIYYSQIVNDFQKGDIAEGYSVSREKKESFPLTVTSAQKNPTAFYLCASRAYDRGEKLFFGSGTQLSVL.

This clone has a handful of counts. CDR3 DNA sequence: TGTGCCAGCAGCGTAAGCGGGGGGGATCAAGAGACCCAGTACTTC. Translating it yields CASSVSGGDQETQYF. This rearrangement joins TRBV9 to TRBJ2-5, with TRBD2 identical over 10 bases. Trimming took 1 base from V and 2 from J; bases not matched to a gene: 2. The CDR3 length is 15 residues. In germline, CDR1 is SGDLS, CDR2 YYNGEE.

This clone showed up just a few times. V and J are TRBV6-1 and TRBJ2-5; D may be TRBD1 (5 bases). Trimming removed 4 bases from V and 5 bases from J, with 14 bases in between. The V gene's germline CDR1 is MNHNS and CDR2 SASEGT. The CDR3 has 14 amino acids. CDR3 DNA: TGTGCCAGCAGTGTAGGGGCTCCAGGCGAGACCCAGTACTTC. Amino acid sequence: CASSVGAPGETQYF.

A few counts support this clone. V usage is TRBV28 and J usage is TRBJ1-5, with D maybe TRBD1 (5 bases). CDR3 length: 15 residues. In germline, CDR1 is MDHEN, CDR2 SYDVKM. The V and J ends lost 7 bases and 6 bases respectively, with 19 bases between them. CDR3 region: CASTSSGVGGQPQHF. In DNA form, the CDR3 reads TGTGCCAGCACCTCTTCGGGGGTAGGAGGTCAGCCCCAGCATTTT.

The DNA of the CDR3 is TGCAGCGTTGAAGGGGGAGTGACGAGCTCCTACAATGAGCAGTTCTTC. As protein: CSVEGGVTSSYNEQFF. The V gene is TRBV29-1, the J gene TRBJ2-1; D is possibly TRBD2 (5 bases). Trimming pared 1 base from V and 0 bases from J, leaving 13 bases between. The CDR3 loop spans 16 amino acids. Germline values: CDR1 SQVTM, CDR2 ANQGSEA.

The CDR3 reads CASSQAPLQGAHTGELFF. The CDR3 DNA reads TGCGCCAGCAGCCAAGCCCCCCTACAGGGGGCCCACACCGGGGAGCTGTTTTTT. This chain connects TRBV4-3 to TRBJ2-2; 9 nucleotides agree with TRBD1. Trimming at V came to 1 base and at J to 3 bases, leaving 9 bases not matched to a gene. Germline loops: CDR1 LGHNA, CDR2 YSLEER. The CDR3 is 18 residues long.